Each of the 6 T cell receptor beta chains below was sequenced from the same sample in a study of OX40 agonist ivuxolimab in advanced cancers. The method was immunoSEQ multiplex PCR; TCRdb's version includes in-frame clones alone and lacks a portion of them. The sample has tens of thousands of clones, approximately 85% seen once. The input for sequencing was CD4+ or CD8+ T cells sorted from blood, taken in a trial of the OX40 agonist ivuxolimab. The receptors stem from an adult with an advanced solid tumor such as melanoma, head and neck, liver or kidney cancer.

V usage is TRBV7-2 and J usage is TRBJ2-3, with 14 nucleotides matching TRBD2. V was pared by 5 bases and J by 6 bases, with 4 bases of the junction left unmatched. Germline V gene lookup returns CDR1 SGHTA and CDR2 FQGNSA. The CDR3 covers 15 residues. The CDR3, as DNA: TGTGCCAGCAGCCCTCGGACTAGCGGGAGGGATACGCAGTATTTT. Protein product: CASSPRTSGRDTQYF.

This clone was detected only once. The chain uses TRBV10-1 and TRBJ2-7; D is possibly TRBD1 (5 bases). The CDR3 spans 14 residues. The V gene lost 0 bases and the J gene lost 2 bases, with 8 bases spanning the gap. From germline, CDR1 is WNHNN and CDR2 SYGVQD (reference sequence). CDR3 nucleotides: TGCGCCAGCAGTGAGTCGAAGGGGCCCTACGAGCAGTACTTC. Protein product: CASSESKGPYEQYF.

This chain uses TRBV7-9 with TRBJ2-7; 8 positions agree with TRBD1. The junction had 9 bases not matched to a gene; V was cut back by 3 bases and J by 5 bases. The CDR3 spans 15 residues. The germline CDR1 and CDR2 sequences are SEHNR and FQNEAQ (reference sequence). CDR3 sequence: CASSFKGQVEDEQYF. The DNA of the CDR3 is TGTGCCAGCAGCTTTAAGGGACAGGTTGAGGACGAGCAGTACTTC.

J is TRBJ2-5 and V is TRBV5-1; D is uncertain. The J call may be incorrect, as the DNA end agrees better with TRBJ2-7. CDR3 length: 14 residues. CDR1 is SGHRS, CDR2 YFSETQ, per germline. The CDR3 nucleotides read TGCGCCAGCAGCTTGGCCCCGGATTCCTACGAGCAGTACTTC. Translating it yields CASSLAPDSYEQYF.

The gene calls are TRBV27 and TRBJ2-7; tentatively, D is TRBD1 or TRBD2 (5 bases each). The CDR3 covers 14 residues. Germline-derived CDR1 and CDR2 are MNHEY and SMNVEV (reference sequence). V was clipped by 2 bases and J by 6 bases, with 14 bases between them. The CDR3 sequence: CASSLEGRRAEQYF. Here the CDR3 DNA reads TGTGCCAGCAGTTTAGAGGGACGTCGGGCCGAGCAGTACTTC.

The chain combines TRBV2 with TRBJ1-4; D is ambiguous. The CDR3 loop spans 16 amino acids. Germline CDR1 and CDR2: SNHLY and FYNNEI. The V gene lost 3 bases and the J gene lost 0 bases, with 11 bases spanning the gap. CDR3 nucleotides: TGTGCCAGCAGTGAGCCAGAATTAACAACTAATGAAAAACTGTTTTTT. This codes for CASSEPELTTNEKLFF.